This T cell receptor beta chain was captured in a study of blood T cell repertoires in COVID-19. Study-level background: T cells, B-cell-depleted T cells, or PBMCs supplied cDNA or gDNA.

Authors' analysis steps: Estimated nucleated cell counts came from reference gene primer amplification. Some clones are missing from TCRdb's copy, which holds only in-frame ones; the method was immunoSEQ multiplex PCR. The V and J calls and clone size come from that table; D and trimming were worked out from the DNA. The sample holds 400,000 or so clones, over 85% seen once. Followed over time, Seattle patients had been enrolled while infection was active. Unmatched junction bases numbered 12, after V lost 6 bases and J lost 12 bases. Germline V lookup: CDR1 KGHSH, CDR2 LQKENI. CDR3 length: 13 residues.

This chain links TRBV18 with TRBJ1-2; 8 nucleotides align to TRBD1. The sample taken for sequencing was peripheral blood. The TCR comes from a man aged 18 to 29 with COVID-19, enrolled during active disease. The CDR3 spells CASSRGTGERDTF. CDR3 nucleotide sequence: TGTGCCAGCTCGCGAGGGACAGGAGAGAGAGACACCTTC. Supplemented by reference TRBV18 and TRBJ1-2, the full variable domain reads NAGVMQNPRHLVRRRGQEARLRCSPMKGHSHVYWYRQLPEEGLKFMVYLQKENIIDESGMPKERFSAEFPKEGPSILRIQQVVRGDSAAYFCASSRGTGERDTFGSGTRLTVV.